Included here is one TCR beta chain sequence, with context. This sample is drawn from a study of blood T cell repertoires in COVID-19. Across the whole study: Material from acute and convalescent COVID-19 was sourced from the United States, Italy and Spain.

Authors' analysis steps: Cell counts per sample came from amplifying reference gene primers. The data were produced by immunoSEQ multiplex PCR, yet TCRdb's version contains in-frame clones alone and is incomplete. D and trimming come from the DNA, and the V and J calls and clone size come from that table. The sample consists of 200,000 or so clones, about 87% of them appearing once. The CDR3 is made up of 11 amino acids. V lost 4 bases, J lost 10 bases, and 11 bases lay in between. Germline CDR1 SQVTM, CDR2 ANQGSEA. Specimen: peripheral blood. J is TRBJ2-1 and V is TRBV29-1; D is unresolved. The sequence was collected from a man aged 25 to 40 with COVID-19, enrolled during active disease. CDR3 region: CSVVIMAEQFF. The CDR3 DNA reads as TGCAGCGTTGTTATAATGGCCGAGCAGTTCTTC.